Shown below are 13 T cell receptor beta chains from a single sample sequenced in a study of prognosis after radiotherapy for stage I lung cancer. From genomic DNA, TCR beta CDR3 was amplified by two-round multiplex PCR. Each TRBV and TRBJ gene had its own primer in the first PCR round. MiXCR, run by TCRdb on the multiplex PCR reads, gives a single entry per CDR3 protein. This table holds fewer than 40,000 distinct CDR3 sequences, about 34% found once. The starting material was PBMCs, obtained before or after stereotactic body radiation therapy (not recorded which). Receptors originate from a donor aged 50 or older with non-small cell lung cancer.

This clonotype was observed a few times. One base away lies a much larger clone, so this may be a sequencing read error. The CDR3 nucleotides read TGTGCCATCCTGGAGCTAGAGACCCAGTACTTC. Translated, it gives CAILELETQYF. V and J are TRBV6-1 and TRBJ2-5, with D hard to call. Per germline, CDR1 MNHNS and CDR2 SASEGT. The CDR3 sequence is 11 residues long. The ends were cut back, 10 bases at V and 4 bases at J, with 10 bases in the middle.

The chain uses TRBV7-2 and TRBJ2-7; D might be TRBD1 (5 bases). CDR1 is SGHTA and CDR2 is FQGNSA in the germline V gene. V shed 5 bases and J shed 6 bases, with 23 bases lying between them. The CDR3 loop spans 16 amino acids. The CDR3 spells CASSRRDGGSQGEQYF. The CDR3 DNA reads as TGTGCCAGCAGCAGAAGAGATGGTGGTAGCCAGGGCGAGCAGTACTTC.

The sample holds many counts of this clonotype. The chain has TRBV30 and TRBJ1-5; D perhaps matches TRBD1 (6 bases). CDR1 and CDR2 from the germline V gene are GTSNPN and SVGIG (reference sequence). The CDR3 extends over 13 amino acids. V was clipped by 2 bases and J by 7 bases, with 12 bases between them. The CDR3 DNA follows: TGTGCCTGGAGTACAGGGATGAGACAGCCCCAGCATTTT. This codes for CAWSTGMRQPQHF.

The table lists this clonotype with many counts. The genes are TRBV6-2 or TRBV6-3 and TRBJ2-2, with D perhaps TRBD2 (6 bases). The CDR3 loop spans 13 amino acids. Trimming removed 4 bases from V and 5 bases from J, with 8 bases in between. Germline V lookup: CDR1 MNHEY, CDR2 SVGEGT. The CDR3 DNA sequence: TGTGCCAGCAGTTCCGGGAGAACCGGGGAGCTGTTTTTT. Residues: CASSSGRTGELFF.

This clonotype was counted many times. V gene TRBV2 combines with J gene TRBJ2-3; D is unclear. CDR3 length: 13 amino acids. The V end was cut by 8 bases, the J end by 0 bases, with 9 bases between. Germline V gene lookup returns CDR1 SNHLY and CDR2 FYNNEI. CDR3 sequence (DNA): TGTGCCAGCGGGCCCGTAAGCACAGATACGCAGTATTTT. It specifies CASGPVSTDTQYF.

This clonotype was found many times. The V gene is TRBV6-2 or TRBV6-3, the J gene TRBJ1-2, with 10 bases fitting TRBD1. The CDR3 is 15 residues long. V lost 5 bases to trimming and J lost 3 bases; unmatched junction nucleotides: 6. Per the germline V gene, CDR1 is MNHEY and CDR2 is SVGEGT. The CDR3 protein is CASSGGTGADYGYTF. CDR3 bases: TGTGCCAGCAGTGGGGGGACAGGGGCCGACTATGGCTACACCTTC.

The chain carries TRBV20-1 and TRBJ2-7; TRBD1 agrees at 7 bases. The V gene end was trimmed by 5 bases and the J gene end by 4 bases; junction bases not matched to a gene: 8. This CDR3 is 13 amino acids long. Germline CDR1 and CDR2: DFQATT and SNEGSKA (reference sequence). This CDR3 is CSARRGLGYEQYF. The CDR3, as DNA: TGCAGTGCTCGCAGGGGGTTAGGATACGAGCAGTACTTC.

This clonotype has at least ten counts. The CDR3 sequence is CASSQGRQGRKGGYGYTF. CDR3 DNA: TGTGCCAGCAGCCAAGGGCGACAGGGAAGAAAAGGGGGATATGGCTACACCTTC. This sequence joins TRBV3-1 and TRBJ1-2; 7 bases match TRBD1. This CDR3 comprises 18 residues. Germline V CDR1 and CDR2: LGHDT, YNNKEL (reference sequence). Unmatched junction bases numbered 16, after V lost 1 base and J lost 5 bases. The full variable domain, rest sourced from reference TRBV3-1 and TRBJ1-2, is DTAVSQTPKYLVTQMGNDKSIKCEQNLGHDTMYWYKQDSKKFLKIMFSYNNKELIINETVPNRFSPKSPDKAHLNLHINSLELGDSAVYFCASSQGRQGRKGGYGYTFGSGTRLTVV.

This clonotype was seen at least ten times. The V and J genes are TRBV5-4 and TRBJ2-6; 10 bases align to TRBD1. The length of the CDR3 is 18 residues. V was clipped by 3 bases and J by 4 bases; unmatched bases: 10. CDR1 and CDR2 from the germline V gene are SGHNT and YYREEE (reference sequence). The CDR3 sequence: CASSWTRQGAGGANVLTF. As DNA, the CDR3 is TGTGCCAGCAGCTGGACTAGACAGGGGGCGGGAGGGGCCAACGTCCTGACTTTC.

The CDR3 nucleotides read TGTGCCAGCAGAGAACCCGGGGGGAACACCGGGGAGCTGTTTTTT. This translates into CASREPGGNTGELFF. This chain uses TRBV6-2 or TRBV6-3 with TRBJ2-2; the D gene is possibly TRBD2 (6 bases). CDR3 length equals 15 residues. The V end was cut by 6 bases, the J end by 1 base, with 12 bases between. Germline V gives CDR1 MNHEY, CDR2 SVGEGT.

J is TRBJ2-2 and V is TRBV7-2, with 8 bases aligning to TRBD1. Trimming at V came to 4 bases and at J to 7 bases, leaving 11 bases not matched to a gene. CDR1 is SGHTA and CDR2 is FQGNSA in the germline V gene. The CDR3 covers 16 residues. The CDR3 DNA sequence: TGTGCCAGCAGCTCCCCTCCCAGGGGGCGGGGCGGGGAGCTGTTTTTT. As protein: CASSSPPRGRGGELFF. Using reference TRBV7-2 and TRBJ2-2 for the parts outside the CDR3, the full variable domain is GAGVSQSPSNKVTEKGKDVELRCDPISGHTALYWYRQSLGQGLEFLIYFQGNSAPDKSGLPSDRFSAERTGGSVSTLTIQRTQQEDSAVYLCASSSPPRGRGGELFFGEGSRLTVL.

This clonotype was counted ten times or more. The rearrangement joins TRBV29-1 to TRBJ2-6, with D unresolved. This CDR3 has 13 residues. V dropped 3 bases and J dropped 0 bases, with 3 bases sitting between them. Germline V gene lookup returns CDR1 SQVTM and CDR2 ANQGSEA. CDR3 in DNA: TGCAGCGTTGATAGCTCTGGGGCCAACGTCCTGACTTTC. It yields the protein CSVDSSGANVLTF.

This clonotype appeared a single time. The chain recombines TRBV2 with TRBJ2-2; D remains unclear. CDR3 length equals 15 residues. V was trimmed by 7 bases and J by 4 bases, leaving 16 bases between them. Per the germline V gene, CDR1 is SNHLY and CDR2 is FYNNEI. CDR3 nucleotides: TGTGCCAGCATCCTTCTGGCGACGAGCACCGGGGAGCTGTTTTTT. It yields the protein CASILLATSTGELFF.